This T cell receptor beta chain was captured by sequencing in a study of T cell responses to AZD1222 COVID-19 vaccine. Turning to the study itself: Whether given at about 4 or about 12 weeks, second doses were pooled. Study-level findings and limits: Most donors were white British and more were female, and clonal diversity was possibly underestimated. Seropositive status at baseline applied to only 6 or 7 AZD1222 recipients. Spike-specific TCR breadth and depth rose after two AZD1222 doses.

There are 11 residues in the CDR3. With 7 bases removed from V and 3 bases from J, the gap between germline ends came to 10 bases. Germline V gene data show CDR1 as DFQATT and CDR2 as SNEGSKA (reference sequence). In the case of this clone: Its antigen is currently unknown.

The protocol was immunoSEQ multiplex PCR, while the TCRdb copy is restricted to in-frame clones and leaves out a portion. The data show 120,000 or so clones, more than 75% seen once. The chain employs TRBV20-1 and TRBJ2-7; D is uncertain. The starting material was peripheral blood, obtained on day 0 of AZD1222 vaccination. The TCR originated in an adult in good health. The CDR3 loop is CSVGRGYEQYF. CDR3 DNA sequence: TGCAGTGTTGGGCGAGGCTACGAGCAGTACTTC.